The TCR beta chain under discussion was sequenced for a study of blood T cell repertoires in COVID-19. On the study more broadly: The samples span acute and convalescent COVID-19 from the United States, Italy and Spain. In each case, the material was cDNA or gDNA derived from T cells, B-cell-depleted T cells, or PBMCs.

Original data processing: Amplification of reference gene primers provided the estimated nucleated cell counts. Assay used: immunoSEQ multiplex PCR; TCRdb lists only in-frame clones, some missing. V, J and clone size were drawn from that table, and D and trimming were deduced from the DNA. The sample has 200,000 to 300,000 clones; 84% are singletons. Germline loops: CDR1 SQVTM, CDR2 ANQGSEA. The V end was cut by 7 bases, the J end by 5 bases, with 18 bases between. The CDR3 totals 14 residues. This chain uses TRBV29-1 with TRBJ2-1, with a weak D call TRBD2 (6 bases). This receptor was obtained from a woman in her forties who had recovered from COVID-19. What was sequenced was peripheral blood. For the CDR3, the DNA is TGCAGCGCCATCATCTCGGACTATAACAATGAGCAGTTCTTC. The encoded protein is CSAIISDYNNEQFF.